Shown below are 22 T cell receptor beta chains from a single sample sequenced in a study of early T cells in non-severe SARS-CoV-2 infection. From the 5' RACE reads, TCRdb called clonotypes with MiXCR, one entry per CDR3 protein. Of tens of thousands of distinct CDR3 sequences listed, about a sixth were seen once; the top ten hold 12%. The material sequenced was whole blood. These receptors came from an adult who was a healthcare worker with PCR-confirmed SARS-CoV-2 infection or an uninfected control (not recorded which).

This clonotype was recorded many times. The rearrangement joins TRBV5-4 to TRBJ2-7; unclear D gene. The CDR3 extends over 15 amino acids. The V and J ends lost 2 bases and 1 base respectively, with 13 bases between them. Germline V gives CDR1 SGHNT, CDR2 YYREEE (reference sequence). The CDR3 DNA sequence: TGTGCCAGCAGCTTAGGTTCCGGACGGTCCTACGAGCAGTACTTC. It codes for CASSLGSGRSYEQYF.

Only a few counts were recorded for this clonotype. This chain joins TRBV7-2 and TRBJ2-5, with D maybe TRBD1 (5 bases). V lost 5 bases to trimming and J lost 3 bases, with 10 bases between them. The CDR3 consists of 13 residues. CDR1 and CDR2 (germline): SGHTA, FQGNSA. CDR3 residues: CASSPGRKETQYF. Written as DNA, the CDR3 is TGTGCCAGCAGCCCAGGGCGGAAAGAGACCCAGTACTTC.

This chain connects TRBV28 to TRBJ2-3; TRBD2 is a possible D gene (5 bases). Trimming removed 5 bases at V and 4 bases at J, with 16 bases between. This CDR3 contains 15 residues. Per germline, CDR1 MDHEN and CDR2 SYDVKM. The CDR3 loop is CASSLAPPRADTQYF. The CDR3 DNA reads TGTGCCAGCAGTCTAGCCCCACCAAGGGCAGATACGCAGTATTTT.

This clonotype has more than one count but fewer than ten. The chain carries TRBV27 and TRBJ2-6; D ambiguous. The V end was cut by 3 bases, the J end by 4 bases, with 7 bases between. CDR1 is MNHEY, CDR2 SMNVEV, per germline (reference sequence). The CDR3 consists of 14 residues. CDR3 sequence reads: CASSLVSGANVLTF. DNA of the CDR3: TGTGCCAGCAGTTTGGTTTCCGGGGCCAACGTCCTGACTTTC.

This clonotype was observed a few times. The V and J genes are TRBV24-1 and TRBJ2-1; 14 bases line up with TRBD2. The V gene's germline CDR1 is KGHDR and CDR2 SFDVKD. This CDR3 has 16 residues. V lost 4 bases to trimming and J lost 7 bases; unmatched junction nucleotides: 5. CDR3 in DNA: TGTGCCACCAGTGACCCCGGGACTAGCGGGGGTAATGAGCAGTTCTTC. Its protein product is CATSDPGTSGGNEQFF.

J is TRBJ1-5 and V is TRBV4-2, with D perhaps TRBD1 (6 bases). The CDR3 extends over 15 amino acids. The germline CDR1 and CDR2 sequences are LGHNA and YNFKEQ. V lost 3 bases and J 7 bases, leaving 16 bases between the germline ends. For the CDR3, the DNA is TGTGCCAGCAGCCATAACTTGGCAGGGGTCCAGCCCCAGCATTTT. Translation: CASSHNLAGVQPQHF.

This clonotype was found a few times. V is TRBV6-1 and J is TRBJ1-1; the D is unclear. Germline V lookup: CDR1 MNHNS, CDR2 SASEGT. V lost 1 base and J lost 1, with 13 bases in between. The CDR3 sequence is 16 residues long. The CDR3 spells CASSEDVSWGNTEAFF. In DNA, the CDR3 is TGTGCCAGCAGTGAAGATGTGTCTTGGGGGAACACTGAAGCTTTCTTT.

This clonotype was seen more than once but under ten times. V is TRBV20-1 and J is TRBJ2-3; possible D gene TRBD2, 6 bases. The CDR3 extends over 15 amino acids. V lost 5 bases to trimming and J lost 3 bases, with 18 bases between them. CDR1 is DFQATT, CDR2 SNEGSKA, per germline (reference sequence). The CDR3 region is CSAYPYGGPTDTQYF. The CDR3 nucleotides are TGCAGTGCTTATCCATACGGGGGTCCGACAGATACGCAGTATTTT.

The chain couples TRBV10-2 to TRBJ1-1; no reliable D call. CDR3 length: 13 amino acids. V dropped 6 bases and J dropped 1 base, with 9 bases sitting between them. Germline V gives CDR1 WSHSY, CDR2 SAAADI. In DNA form, the CDR3 reads TGCGCCAGCAGCCACGGAACGAACACTGAAGCTTTCTTT. It translates to CASSHGTNTEAFF.

The rearrangement uses TRBV13 and TRBJ1-1, with 8 bases lining up with TRBD1. Germline V gene sequence: CDR1 PRHDT, CDR2 FYEKMQ (reference sequence). V was pared by 3 bases and J by 0 bases, with 3 bases of the junction left unmatched. The CDR3 spans 15 residues. CDR3 loop: CASSFRGRVNTEAFF. The CDR3 region has the DNA TGTGCCAGCAGCTTCAGGGGGCGCGTGAACACTGAAGCTTTCTTT.

This clonotype was detected a few times. The chain is built from TRBV20-1 and TRBJ1-2; D perhaps matches TRBD1 (5 bases). The V gene's germline CDR1 is DFQATT and CDR2 SNEGSKA (reference sequence). Trimming shortened V by 6 bases and J by 4 bases, and 18 bases separated the two germline ends. There are 14 residues in the CDR3. The CDR3 here is CSAVRDGTFYGYTF. CDR3 coding DNA: TGCAGTGCAGTCCGGGACGGGACCTTCTATGGCTACACCTTC.

The CDR3 bases are TGTGCCAGCAGTGAACGTGAGTTGCTAAGGGCAGATACGCAGTATTTT. The encoded protein is CASSERELLRADTQYF. This chain uses TRBV2 with TRBJ2-3; D is undetermined. CDR3 length equals 16 residues. Deletions cut 2 bases from V and 4 bases from J, with 16 bases between. Germline loops: CDR1 SNHLY, CDR2 FYNNEI.

In this sample, this clonotype turned up a few times. The J gene is TRBJ2-3, the V gene TRBV2; 8 positions match TRBD2. The CDR3 runs to 14 residues. After removal of 10 bases from V and 0 bases from J, the junction contained 6 bases not matched to a gene. Germline V gene lookup returns CDR1 SNHLY and CDR2 FYNNEI. The CDR3: CATRLATSTDTQYF. CDR3 in DNA: TGTGCCACTAGACTAGCGACTAGCACAGATACGCAGTATTTT.

Only a few counts were recorded for this clonotype. The chain carries TRBV2 and TRBJ1-5; the match to TRBD1 covers 9 bases. Germline V gene data show CDR1 as SNHLY and CDR2 as FYNNEI. V shed 6 bases, J shed 2 bases, and the junction held 8 bases outside the gene matches. CDR3 length: 16 amino acids. The CDR3 DNA follows: TGTGCCAGCAGGGGGACAGGGACGACGGGCAATCAGCCCCAGCATTTT. Amino acids: CASRGTGTTGNQPQHF.

This clonotype has at least ten counts. The chain couples TRBV7-9 to TRBJ2-5; D unresolved. The CDR3 has 15 amino acids. The germline V gene has CDR1 SEHNR and CDR2 FQNEAQ (reference sequence). V shed 0 bases and J shed 5 bases, with 13 bases lying between them. The CDR3 is CASSLATWAGETQYF. CDR3 nucleotides: TGTGCCAGCAGCTTAGCGACGTGGGCCGGTGAGACCCAGTACTTC.

There are many counts of this clonotype. The chain has TRBV9 and TRBJ1-5, with D possibly being TRBD1 (5 bases). Deletions cut 2 bases from V and 6 bases from J, with 18 bases between. Germline CDR1 is SGDLS and CDR2 is YYNGEE. This CDR3 is built from 16 residues. In nucleotides, the CDR3 is TGTGCCAGCAGCGTCCCCTCCGAAAGGGGAGGTCAGCCCCAGCATTTT. This codes for CASSVPSERGGQPQHF.

This clonotype was seen a single time. The chain joins TRBV28 to TRBJ2-3, with 7 positions matching TRBD2. This CDR3 has 13 amino acids. Trimming took 4 bases from V and 6 from J; bases not matched to a gene: 4. In germline, CDR1 is MDHEN, CDR2 SYDVKM. The CDR3 region is CASSSQLADTQYF. The CDR3 nucleotides read TGTGCCAGCAGTTCCCAACTAGCGGATACGCAGTATTTT. The full variable domain, completed using reference TRBV28 and TRBJ2-3, is DVKVTQSSRYLVKRTGEKVFLECVQDMDHENMFWYRQDPGLGLRLIYFSYDVKMKEKGDIPEGYSVSREKKERFSLILESASTNQTSMYLCASSSQLADTQYFGPGTRLTVL.

Only a few counts were recorded for this clonotype. The J gene is TRBJ2-3, the V gene TRBV18; 13 nucleotides match TRBD2. CDR3 length: 16 amino acids. V lost 6 bases to trimming and J lost 1 base; unmatched junction nucleotides: 4. CDR1 and CDR2 from the germline V gene are KGHSH and LQKENI. The CDR3: CASSEGLAGRTDTQYF. DNA for the CDR3: TGTGCCAGCTCCGAGGGACTAGCGGGACGCACAGATACGCAGTATTTT.

This clonotype was detected a few times. The chain couples TRBV3-1 to TRBJ1-5; unclear D gene. Trimming pared 1 base from V and 2 bases from J, leaving 12 bases between. The germline V gene encodes CDR1 LGHDT and CDR2 YNNKEL (reference sequence). The CDR3 is made up of 16 amino acids. The CDR3 spells CASSQGSLHGNQPQHF. The CDR3 region has the DNA TGTGCCAGCAGCCAAGGCTCCCTGCATGGCAATCAGCCCCAGCATTTT.

The chain joins TRBV29-1 to TRBJ1-1; 8 nucleotides match TRBD1. Looked up from germline, CDR1 is SQVTM and CDR2 is ANQGSEA. This CDR3 comprises 15 residues. Trimming took 5 bases from V and 3 from J; bases not matched to a gene: 11. This CDR3 is CSVPARQGSDTEAFF. The CDR3 nucleotides read TGCAGCGTTCCAGCCAGACAGGGGAGCGACACTGAAGCTTTCTTT.

The genes are TRBV7-2 and TRBJ2-7; 9 bases match TRBD1. Germline lookup yields CDR1 SGHTA and CDR2 FQGNSA. Losses at the gene ends were 5 bases for V and 7 bases for J; bases not matched to a gene: 6. This CDR3 comprises 13 residues. The CDR3 DNA sequence: TGTGCCAGCAGCGGGGACAGGGCAAGGGAGCAGTACTTC. Protein sequence: CASSGDRAREQYF.

The rearrangement joins TRBV5-1 to TRBJ1-1; D call uncertain. In germline, CDR1 is SGHRS, CDR2 YFSETQ. Trimming took 5 bases from V and 1 from J, leaving 9 bases between them. This CDR3 contains 13 residues. The CDR3 loop is CASRFDRNTEAFF. The CDR3 DNA reads TGCGCCAGCAGATTTGACCGGAACACTGAAGCTTTCTTT.